This T cell receptor (beta chain) originates from a study of blood T cell repertoires in COVID-19. Study background: Specimens from acute and convalescent COVID-19 originated in the United States, Italy and Spain. T cells, B-cell-depleted T cells, or PBMCs supplied cDNA or gDNA.

The CDR3 is made up of 16 amino acids. The germline gives CDR1 SGHAT, CDR2 FQNNGV. Trimming took 4 bases from V and 2 from J, leaving 15 bases between them. How the authors handled the data: Reference gene primer amplification yielded estimated nucleated cell counts. Sequenced by immunoSEQ multiplex PCR; TCRdb stores in-frame clones only, minus some. The V and J calls and the clone size are those of that table, but D and trimming were determined from the DNA. The sample lists 110,000 or so clones; around 90% were seen once. The chain employs TRBV11-2 and TRBJ1-3, with D perhaps matching TRBD1 (6 bases). The sample was peripheral blood. This TCR was sampled from a woman in her forties or fifties with acute or convalescent COVID-19. Here the CDR3 reads CASSSILEGAGNTIYF. CDR3 nucleotides: TGTGCCAGCAGCTCGATCCTAGAGGGGGCTGGAAACACCATATATTTT.